Listed below are T cell receptor beta chains from one sample, sequenced in a study of siplizumab effects on memory and regulatory T cells. The assay was immunoSEQ multiplex PCR, and TCRdb's table has in-frame clones only and misses some. The sample comprises approximately 100,000 clones, roughly 95% of which are singletons, and around 0.16% rests with the top ten. The source material was non-Treg CD4+ T cells sorted from blood. These receptor sequences come from a human donor in good health. Each CDR3 is given with its conserved first and last residue. A D gene is named only where the DNA matches it firmly. Clone size is not always given. Where it is, it says once, few, many or a class for expanded clones.

>NA|17|NA|TRBV6-1|TRBJ2-4
CASSEAPITSGGYIQYF
TGTGCCAGCAGTGAAGCTCCGATAACTAGTGGCGGGTACATTCAGTACTTC
>NA|15|TRBD1|TRBV7-2|TRBJ2-5
CASSAGTGQQETQYF
TGTGCCAGCAGCGCCGGGACAGGGCAGCAAGAGACCCAGTACTTC
>NA|14|NA|TRBV10-3|TRBJ1-2
CAISGQELNYGYTF
TGTGCCATCAGTGGACAGGAGTTAAACTATGGCTACACCTTC
>once|14|NA|TRBV7-3|TRBJ2-2
CASSPARDTGELFF
TGTGCCAGCAGCCCAGCAAGGGACACCGGGGAGCTGTTTTTT
>NA|18|NA|TRBV4-2|TRBJ2-5
CASSQDWGAVLGAETQYF
TGTGCCAGCAGCCAAGATTGGGGGGCTGTGCTAGGGGCCGAGACCCAGTACTTC
>once|11|NA|TRBV30|TRBJ2-3
CAWSTTDTQYF
TGTGCCTGGAGTACGACAGATACGCAGTATTTT
>once|15|NA|TRBV13|TRBJ1-1
CASSIGGAAGYEAFF
TGTGCCAGCAGCATCGGCGGGGCAGCTGGATATGAAGCTTTCTTT
>NA|16|NA|TRBV7-3|TRBJ2-5
CASSFQGRESKETQYF
TGTGCCAGCAGCTTTCAAGGACGGGAGTCAAAAGAGACCCAGTACTTC
>NA|15|TRBD2|TRBV9|TRBJ2-1
CASSFAGGPYNEQFF
TGTGCCAGCAGCTTTGCGGGGGGGCCTTACAATGAGCAGTTCTTC
>NA|13|NA|TRBV19|TRBJ1-1
CASSSQTNTEAFF
TGTGCCAGTAGTTCACAGACGAACACTGAAGCTTTCTTT
>NA|13|NA|TRBV5-1|TRBJ1-2
CASSFDRSRGYTF
TGCGCCAGCAGCTTTGACAGGTCCCGCGGCTACACCTTC
>NA|16|NA|TRBV5-4|TRBJ1-1
CASSFIGGRRNTEAFF
TGTGCCAGCAGCTTTATAGGGGGGAGGAGGAACACTGAAGCTTTCTTT
>NA|16|TRBD1|TRBV28|TRBJ1-1
CASSLADRVWNTEAFF
TGTGCCAGCAGTCTGGCGGACAGGGTATGGAACACTGAAGCTTTCTTT
>NA|15|NA|TRBV5-4|TRBJ1-2
CASSLGTEGDYGYTF
TGTGCCAGCAGCTTGGGGACGGAAGGGGACTATGGCTACACCTTC
>NA|19|NA|TRBV7-9|TRBJ2-7
CASSLRMGVPPLGPYEQYF
TGTGCCAGCAGCTTAAGAATGGGGGTTCCCCCTCTTGGTCCCTACGAGCAGTACTTC
>NA|15|NA|TRBV4-1|TRBJ1-4
CASSQTGLTNEKLFF
TGCGCCAGCAGCCAAACAGGGTTGACTAATGAAAAACTGTTTTTT
>once|13|NA|TRBV2|TRBJ2-3
CASSSDKENTQYF
TGTGCCAGCAGTTCGGATAAGGAAAATACGCAGTATTTT
>NA|10|NA|TRBV10-2|TRBJ2-5
CATSGETQYF
TGCGCCACCTCTGGGGAGACCCAGTACTTC
>NA|13|NA|TRBV6-5|TRBJ2-7
CASSYSRVYEQYF
TGTGCCAGCAGCTACTCGCGTGTTTACGAGCAGTACTTC
>NA|16|TRBD2|TRBV28|TRBJ2-7
CASSFRLAGGTYEQYF
TGTGCCAGCAGTTTTAGGCTAGCGGGGGGTACCTACGAGCAGTACTTC
>NA|15|NA|TRBV6-5|TRBJ1-5
CASRSGQSSNQPQHF
TGTGCCAGCAGATCCGGACAGTCTAGCAATCAGCCCCAGCATTTT
>once|15|TRBD2|TRBV2|TRBJ2-1
CASSTQRGGNNEQFF
TGTGCCAGCAGTACCCAGCGGGGGGGGAACAATGAGCAGTTCTTC
>NA|13|NA|TRBV5-1|TRBJ2-7
CASAPGLAYEQYF
TGCGCCAGCGCCCCCGGGCTAGCTTACGAGCAGTACTTC
>NA|18|TRBD2|TRBV5-6|TRBJ2-5
CASSGGLAGTPKGETQYF
TGTGCCAGCAGCGGGGGACTAGCGGGGACCCCAAAGGGAGAGACCCAGTACTTC
>once|15|NA|TRBV5-1|TRBJ2-2
CASSSGFRNTGELFF
TGCGCCAGCAGCTCGGGGTTCCGGAACACCGGGGAGCTGTTTTTT
>NA|13|NA|TRBV7-3|TRBJ2-3
CASSLRDTRPQYF
TGTGCCAGCAGCTTAAGAGATACCCGGCCGCAGTATTTT
>NA|13|TRBD1|TRBV19|TRBJ1-4
CASSTGQGEKLFF
TGTGCCAGTAGTACTGGACAGGGGGAAAAACTGTTTTTT
>NA|15|TRBD2|TRBV19|TRBJ2-3
CASRTSGGHTDTQYF
TGTGCCAGTAGAACGAGCGGGGGGCATACAGATACGCAGTATTTT
>NA|11|NA|TRBV20-1|TRBJ2-7
CSARNPYEQYF
TGCAGTGCTAGAAACCCCTACGAGCAGTACTTC
>NA|13|NA|TRBV19|TRBJ1-2
CASSILTDYGYTF
TGTGCCAGTAGTATTTTGACAGACTATGGCTACACCTTC
>NA|13|TRBD2|TRBV7-2|TRBJ2-2
CASSPGGTGELFF
TGTGCCAGCAGCCCGGGGGGCACCGGGGAGCTGTTTTTT
>NA|14|TRBD1|TRBV7-9|TRBJ1-5
CASSFGQGGQPQHF
TGTGCCAGCAGCTTCGGACAGGGTGGTCAGCCCCAGCATTTT
>NA|13|TRBD1|TRBV5-4|TRBJ1-1
CASSLGGQGLAFF
TGTGCCAGCAGCCTAGGGGGACAGGGGCTCGCTTTCTTT
>few|13|NA|TRBV7-2|TRBJ2-5
CASSSRTQETQYF
TGTGCCAGCAGCTCCCGGACCCAAGAGACCCAGTACTTC
>NA|17|NA|TRBV4-1|TRBJ1-5
CASSLSAVQQGDQPQHF
TGCGCCAGCAGCCTTTCCGCGGTCCAACAGGGCGATCAGCCCCAGCATTTT
>NA|15|TRBD1|TRBV4-2|TRBJ1-2
CASSQDNDRGGGYTF
TGTGCCAGCAGCCAAGATAACGACAGGGGAGGAGGCTACACCTTC
>NA|16|NA|TRBV6-5|TRBJ2-2
CASSYDTVRGAGELFF
TGTGCCAGCAGTTACGACACAGTGAGGGGCGCCGGGGAGCTGTTTTTT
>NA|15|NA|TRBV30|TRBJ1-6
CAWSAPGSYNSPLHF
TGTGCCTGGAGTGCCCCGGGGTCCTATAATTCACCCCTCCACTTT
>NA|15|NA|TRBV19|TRBJ1-1
CASSRQQGRNTEAFF
TGTGCCAGTAGTAGGCAACAGGGTAGGAACACTGAAGCTTTCTTT
>NA|14|NA|TRBV2|TRBJ2-4
CASSDVRGQNIQYF
TGTGCCAGCAGTGACGTCAGGGGTCAAAACATTCAGTACTTC
>NA|12|NA|TRBV12-5|TRBJ2-5
CASGRHGETQYF
TGTGCTAGTGGAAGACACGGAGAGACCCAGTACTTC
>NA|16|TRBD1|TRBV27|TRBJ1-1
CASSLRAGGRATEAFF
TGTGCCAGCAGTTTAAGGGCAGGGGGTCGGGCCACTGAAGCTTTCTTT
>once|16|NA|TRBV28|TRBJ1-3
CASSLGAAGSRNTIYF
TGTGCCAGCAGTTTGGGAGCCGCGGGGTCTCGAAACACCATATATTTT
>NA|15|NA|TRBV5-1|TRBJ2-3
CASSPERLDQDTQYF
TGCGCCAGCAGCCCGGAGCGTCTGGATCAGGATACGCAGTATTTT
>NA|14|NA|TRBV27|TRBJ2-5
CASSQDTGQETQYF
TGTGCCAGCAGCCAAGATACAGGACAAGAGACCCAGTACTTC
>NA|14|NA|TRBV9|TRBJ1-3
CASSASPSGNTIYF
TGTGCCAGCAGCGCAAGCCCCTCTGGAAACACCATATATTTT
>NA|16|NA|TRBV14|TRBJ2-1
CASSHIRVEKGNEQFF
TGTGCCAGCAGCCACATCAGGGTCGAGAAAGGGAATGAGCAGTTCTTC
>NA|16|NA|TRBV6-4|TRBJ2-1
CASRLTPSNPYNEQFF
TGTGCCAGCAGGCTCACCCCTTCCAACCCCTACAATGAGCAGTTCTTC
>NA|15|NA|TRBV23-1|TRBJ1-1
CASTDTSTVNTEAFF
TGCGCCAGCACTGACACGAGCACGGTGAACACTGAAGCTTTCTTT
>NA|15|TRBD2|TRBV7-3|TRBJ2-3
CASSRERGSTDTQYF
TGTGCCAGCAGCCGGGAGCGGGGGAGCACAGATACGCAGTATTTT
>NA|16|NA|TRBV4-1|TRBJ2-2
CASSQDRVPRTGELFF
TGCGCCAGCAGCCAAGACAGGGTGCCACGCACCGGGGAGCTGTTTTTT
>NA|16|NA|TRBV6-1|TRBJ2-5
CASSEALLGFQETQYF
TGTGCCAGCAGTGAAGCGCTTCTTGGGTTCCAAGAGACCCAGTACTTC
>NA|14|NA|TRBV5-4|TRBJ2-3
CASSFPTGSDTQYF
TGTGCCAGCAGCTTCCCAACAGGGTCAGATACGCAGTATTTT
>once|13|NA|TRBV27|TRBJ2-7
CASSLWQGSEQYF
TGTGCCAGCAGTTTATGGCAGGGATCCGAGCAGTACTTC